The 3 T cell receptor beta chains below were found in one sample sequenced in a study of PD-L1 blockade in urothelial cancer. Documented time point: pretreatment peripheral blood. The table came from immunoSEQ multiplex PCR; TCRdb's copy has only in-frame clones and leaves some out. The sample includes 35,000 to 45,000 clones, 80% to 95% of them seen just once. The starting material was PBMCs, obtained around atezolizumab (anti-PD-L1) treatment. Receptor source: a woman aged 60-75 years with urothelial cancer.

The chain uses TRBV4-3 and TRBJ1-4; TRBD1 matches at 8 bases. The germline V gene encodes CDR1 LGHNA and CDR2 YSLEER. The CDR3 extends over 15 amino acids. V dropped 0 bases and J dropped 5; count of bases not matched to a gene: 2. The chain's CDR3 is CASSQEGQGNEKLFF. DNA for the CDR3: TGCGCCAGCAGCCAAGAAGGACAGGGAAATGAAAAACTGTTTTTT.

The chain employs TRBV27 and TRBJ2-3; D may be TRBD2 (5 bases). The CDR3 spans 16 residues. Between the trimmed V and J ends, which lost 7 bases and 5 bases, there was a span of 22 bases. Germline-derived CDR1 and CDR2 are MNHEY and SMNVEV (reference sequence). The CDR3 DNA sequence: TGTGCCAGCAAAAAAGGACTTTCCGAGCTGCTAGATACGCAGTATTTT. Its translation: CASKKGLSELLDTQYF.

The CDR3, as DNA: TGTGCCAGCAGCGTAGAGTTGTCTAGCGGGTACAATGAGCAGTTCTTC. It is translated as CASSVELSSGYNEQFF. This sequence joins TRBV9 and TRBJ2-1; 8 bases map to TRBD2. Unmatched junction bases numbered 6, after V lost 0 bases and J lost 4 bases. The germline gives CDR1 SGDLS, CDR2 YYNGEE. This CDR3 has 16 amino acids.